This passage covers 26 T cell receptor beta chains from one sample sequenced in a study of T cell changes during pregnancy in multiple sclerosis. Sequenced by immunoSEQ multiplex PCR; TCRdb stores in-frame clones only, minus some. The table has tens of thousands of clones, 89% seen once; the top ten hold around 1.8%. Sample: peripheral blood, taken after pregnancy. Source of these receptors: a female donor with multiple sclerosis, enrolled in a pregnancy study.

In its sample, this clone was seen once. The rearrangement uses TRBV4-2 and TRBJ1-5; maybe TRBD1 (6 bases). Trimming took off 0 bases at V and 4 bases at J, with 13 bases between the two ends. CDR1 is LGHNA and CDR2 is YNFKEQ in the germline V gene. The CDR3 is 16 amino acids. The CDR3 is CASSQDAGALNQPQHF. Written as DNA, the CDR3 is TGTGCCAGCAGCCAAGACGCAGGGGCCCTAAATCAGCCCCAGCATTTT.

V usage is TRBV30 and J usage is TRBJ2-2; maybe TRBD2 (5 bases). V gave up 3 bases and J gave up 8 bases, with 7 bases separating them. Germline V gene sequence: CDR1 GTSNPN, CDR2 SVGIG (reference sequence). This CDR3 has 11 amino acids. The DNA for the CDR3 is TGTGCCTGGAGCTCGGGGGGGGAGCTGTTTTTT. Translated: CAWSSGGELFF.

This chain links TRBV7-3 with TRBJ1-1; no firm D call. Trimming shortened V by 5 bases and J by 5 bases, and 15 bases separated the two germline ends. Per the germline V gene, CDR1 is SGHTA and CDR2 is FQGTGA. The CDR3 has 14 residues. The DNA for the CDR3 is TGTGCCAGCAGCCCAGCCACGGGTTCTACTGAAGCTTTCTTT. Its protein product is CASSPATGSTEAFF. Full variable domain (outside the CDR3, taken from reference TRBV7-3 and TRBJ1-1): GAGVSQTPSNKVTEKGKYVELRCDPISGHTALYWYRQSLGQGPEFLIYFQGTGAADDSGLPNDRFFAVRPEGSVSTLKIQRTERGDSAVYLCASSPATGSTEAFFGQGTRLTVV.

V gene TRBV5-4 combines with J gene TRBJ2-1; 8 nucleotides line up with TRBD2. The CDR3 spans 16 residues. Germline V gives CDR1 SGHNT, CDR2 YYREEE (reference sequence). With V trimmed by 4 bases and J by 5 bases, 11 bases remained unmatched. The CDR3 loop is CASSRHILAVDNEQFF. The CDR3 DNA sequence: TGTGCCAGCAGCCGGCACATACTAGCGGTTGACAATGAGCAGTTCTTC.

This clone was picked up a small number of times. The CDR3 nucleotides read TGTGCCAGCAGTCCTTTCGGTGGAGCCAAAACCTACGAGCAGTACTTC. It codes for CASSPFGGAKTYEQYF. The genes are TRBV7-3 and TRBJ2-7; D remains ambiguous. Germline V CDR1 and CDR2: SGHTA, FQGTGA. The germline V and J ends were trimmed by 6 bases and 2 bases, with 20 bases remaining between them. The CDR3 extends over 16 amino acids.

V and J are TRBV2 and TRBJ1-4; D is perhaps TRBD1 (6 bases). CDR1 SNHLY and CDR2 FYNNEI come from the germline V gene. The V end lost 3 bases, the J end lost 7 bases, and 12 bases lay between the germline ends. The CDR3 loop spans 14 amino acids. For the CDR3, the DNA is TGTGCCAGCAGTGATAACAGGGATAGTGAAAAACTGTTTTTT. Its translation: CASSDNRDSEKLFF.

The rearrangement uses TRBV7-8 and TRBJ2-7; TRBD1 is a possible D gene (5 bases). Germline V lookup: CDR1 SGHVS, CDR2 FQNEAQ. The V gene lost 5 bases and the J gene lost 5 bases, with 10 bases spanning the gap. The CDR3 is 12 amino acids. In DNA, the CDR3 is TGTGCCAGCAGCCGCTGGGGCAACGAGCAGTACTTC. This translates into CASSRWGNEQYF. Full variable domain (missing parts from reference TRBV7-8 and TRBJ2-7): GAGVSQSPRYKVAKRGQDVALRCDPISGHVSLFWYQQALGQGPEFLTYFQNEAQLDKSGLPSDRFFAERPEGSVSTLKIQRTQQEDSAVYLCASSRWGNEQYFGPGTRLTVT.

This clone appeared a single time. The rearrangement joins TRBV4-1 to TRBJ2-3; D unresolved. V was clipped by 1 base and J by 1 base, with 6 bases between them. The CDR3 extends over 14 amino acids. The germline CDR1 and CDR2 sequences are MGHRA and YSYEKL. The CDR3 is CASSQGAGTDTQYF. CDR3 bases: TGCGCCAGCAGCCAAGGGGCCGGCACAGATACGCAGTATTTT.

This chain uses TRBV5-6 with TRBJ2-3; 10 nucleotides line up with TRBD2. CDR1 SGHDT and CDR2 YYEEEE come from the germline V gene. J gave up 10 bases and V 1 base, and 9 bases lay outside the gene matches. CDR3 length: 15 residues. This chain's CDR3 is CASSLTSGASGAQYF. CDR3 bases: TGTGCCAGCAGCTTGACTAGCGGGGCGTCGGGGGCGCAGTATTTT. The variable domain in full, with the rest retrieved from reference TRBV5-6 and TRBJ2-3, is DAGVTQSPTHLIKTRGQQVTLRCSPKSGHDTVSWYQQALGQGPQFIFQYYEEEERQRGNFPDRFSGHQFPNYSSELNVNALLLGDSALYLCASSLTSGASGAQYFGPGTRLTVL.

The chain recombines TRBV5-4 with TRBJ2-1; possibly TRBD1 for D (6 bases). CDR1 is SGHNT, CDR2 YYREEE, per germline (reference sequence). The V end was cut by 2 bases, the J end by 3 bases, with 12 bases between. The CDR3 spans 15 residues. CDR3 sequence reads: CASSLEQGYYNEQFF. The CDR3 coding sequence is TGTGCCAGCAGCTTAGAACAGGGATACTACAATGAGCAGTTCTTC.

The J gene is TRBJ1-1, the V gene TRBV5-4; 8 bases line up with TRBD1. J was trimmed by 4 bases and V by 2 bases; bases with no gene match: 7. The germline V gene encodes CDR1 SGHNT and CDR2 YYREEE (reference sequence). CDR3 length: 15 amino acids. CDR3 sequence (DNA): TGTGCCAGCAGCTTCACAGGGGGAATAGGCACTGAAGCTTTCTTT. It translates to CASSFTGGIGTEAFF.

V and J are TRBV5-1 and TRBJ1-1; D call uncertain. The CDR3 runs 15 residues. Germline CDR1 and CDR2: SGHRS and YFSETQ. V was cut by 1 base and J by 6 bases, with 16 bases left in between. The CDR3 DNA reads as TGCGCCAGCAGCTTGTTTACGTGGGTCGGGTCTGAAGCTTTCTTT. Protein sequence: CASSLFTWVGSEAFF.

The J gene is TRBJ1-6, the V gene TRBV5-1; 10 bases are shared with TRBD1. V was pared by 0 bases and J by 10 bases, with 4 bases of the junction left unmatched. In germline, CDR1 is SGHRS, CDR2 YFSETQ. CDR3 length: 15 amino acids. CDR3 amino acids: CASSLDVTGGSPLHF. The CDR3 DNA sequence: TGCGCCAGCAGCTTGGATGTGACAGGGGGCTCACCCCTCCACTTT.

The chain joins TRBV19 to TRBJ2-3; tentative D call: TRBD1 (5 bases). This CDR3 is 13 amino acids long. V lost 6 bases to trimming and J lost 5 bases, with 12 bases between them. Germline V gives CDR1 LNHDA, CDR2 SQIVND (reference sequence). This chain's CDR3 is CASRVKGVDTQYF. The CDR3 DNA follows: TGTGCCAGTAGAGTTAAAGGGGTAGATACGCAGTATTTT. The full variable domain, in which reference TRBV19 and TRBJ2-3 provide the parts outside the CDR3, is DGGITQSPKYLFRKEGQNVTLSCEQNLNHDAMYWYRQDPGQGLRLIYYSQIVNDFQKGDIAEGYSVSREKKESFPLTVTSAQKNPTAFYLCASRVKGVDTQYFGPGTRLTVL.

The J gene is TRBJ1-1, the V gene TRBV5-4, with TRBD1 matching over 8 bases. The CDR3 runs to 15 residues. Germline CDR1 and CDR2: SGHNT and YYREEE (reference sequence). V lost 5 bases to trimming and J lost 1 base; unmatched junction nucleotides: 7. The CDR3 DNA reads as TGTGCCAGCAGTTCCCGGACAGGGAGGAACACTGAAGCTTTCTTT. Translating it yields CASSSRTGRNTEAFF. Based on the CDR3 plus reference TRBV5-4 and TRBJ1-1, the full variable domain is ETGVTQSPTHLIKTRGQQVTLRCSSQSGHNTVSWYQQALGQGPQFIFQYYREEENGRGNFPPRFSGLQFPNYSSELNVNALELDDSALYLCASSSRTGRNTEAFFGQGTRLTVV.

The chain combines TRBV9 with TRBJ2-2; weak D call: TRBD2 (6 bases). The CDR3 length is 14 residues. The V gene lost 4 bases and the J gene lost 6 bases, with 13 bases spanning the gap. The germline gives CDR1 SGDLS, CDR2 YYNGEE. CDR3 sequence: CASSPLGLSGELFF. For the CDR3, the DNA is TGTGCCAGCAGCCCCCTGGGACTTTCCGGGGAGCTGTTTTTT.

This clone was counted once. CDR3 nucleotides: TGTGCCAGCAGCGGGACTAGCGGGGGGTTCGGAGAGACCCAGTACTTC. It translates to CASSGTSGGFGETQYF. This chain connects TRBV9 to TRBJ2-5; TRBD2 matches 14 bases. The junction had 5 bases not matched to a gene; V was cut back by 3 bases and J by 4 bases. This CDR3 has 16 amino acids. Germline V gene lookup returns CDR1 SGDLS and CDR2 YYNGEE.

The gene calls are TRBV7-9 and TRBJ1-2, with D perhaps matching TRBD1 (6 bases). CDR3 size: 14 residues. Germline V gene sequence: CDR1 SEHNR, CDR2 FQNEAQ (reference sequence). Trimming removed 5 bases from V and 4 bases from J, with 14 bases in between. The chain's CDR3 is CASSLQNRAYGYTF. The CDR3 nucleotides read TGTGCCAGCAGCCTTCAGAACAGGGCCTATGGCTACACCTTC.

For the CDR3, the DNA is TGTGCCAGCAGTCAGACAGGGGAACCCTACGAGCAGTACTTC. Protein: CASSQTGEPYEQYF. The gene calls are TRBV27 and TRBJ2-7; 8 nucleotides match TRBD1. The CDR3 is 14 residues long. The germline CDR1 and CDR2 sequences are MNHEY and SMNVEV (reference sequence). The trim removed 5 bases at V and 2 bases at J, leaving 5 bases unmatched.

The chain joins TRBV25-1 to TRBJ2-7, with D tentatively TRBD2 (5 bases). The V gene's germline CDR1 is MGHDK and CDR2 SYGVNS. The V end was cut by 8 bases, the J end by 5 bases, with 13 bases between. This CDR3 spans 12 amino acids. CDR3 loop: CASRYGINEQYF. The CDR3 nucleotides read TGTGCCAGCCGATACGGGATTAACGAGCAGTACTTC.

The chain uses TRBV7-8 and TRBJ2-1; TRBD2 aligns across 7 bases. Looked up from germline, CDR1 is SGHVS and CDR2 is FQNEAQ. This CDR3 contains 16 residues. Trimming took 2 bases from V and 0 from J; bases not matched to a gene: 4. CDR3 DNA sequence: TGTGCCAGCAGCTTAATTCCGGGGGGCTCCTACAATGAGCAGTTCTTC. It yields the protein CASSLIPGGSYNEQFF.

This rearrangement joins TRBV5-1 to TRBJ2-1; 8 bases match TRBD1. The CDR3 spans 15 residues. With 1 base clipped from V and 1 base from J, the junction kept 1 base outside the gene matches. Germline CDR1 SGHRS, CDR2 YFSETQ. The CDR3, as DNA: TGCGCCAGCAGCTTGACAGGGGGGTCCTACAATGAGCAGTTCTTC. Amino acids: CASSLTGGSYNEQFF.

This chain connects TRBV4-2 to TRBJ2-7, with 7 bases identical to TRBD2. CDR1 is LGHNA and CDR2 is YNFKEQ in the germline V gene. The CDR3 is made up of 15 amino acids. Trimming took 0 bases from V and 0 from J; bases not matched to a gene: 2. CDR3 in amino acids: CASSQEWTSSYEQYF. CDR3 bases: TGTGCCAGCAGCCAAGAATGGACTAGCTCCTACGAGCAGTACTTC.

This chain connects TRBV9 to TRBJ2-7; 7 nucleotides match TRBD2. J was trimmed by 2 bases and V by 4 bases; bases with no gene match: 6. The CDR3 is 14 residues long. Germline V gene sequence: CDR1 SGDLS, CDR2 YYNGEE. The CDR3 is CASSIGGTPYEQYF. In DNA, the CDR3 is TGTGCCAGCAGCATCGGGGGGACCCCCTACGAGCAGTACTTC.

The chain employs TRBV9 and TRBJ1-2; no definite D call. Germline loops: CDR1 SGDLS, CDR2 YYNGEE. CDR3 length: 15 residues. Trimming took off 6 bases at V and 0 bases at J, with 15 bases between the two ends. This CDR3 is CASTAATAANYGYTF. DNA for the CDR3: TGTGCCAGCACCGCCGCAACAGCAGCTAACTATGGCTACACCTTC. The full variable domain, in which reference TRBV9 and TRBJ1-2 provide the parts outside the CDR3, is DSGVTQTPKHLITATGQRVTLRCSPRSGDLSVYWYQQSLDQGLQFLIQYYNGEERAKGNILERFSAQQFPDLHSELNLSSLELGDSALYFCASTAATAANYGYTFGSGTRLTVV.

The genes are TRBV5-6 and TRBJ2-1, with 10 bases aligning to TRBD2. The germline gives CDR1 SGHDT, CDR2 YYEEEE. V dropped 4 bases and J dropped 5; count of bases not matched to a gene: 9. CDR3 length: 16 amino acids. The CDR3 DNA is TGTGCCAGCAGCGCTTTACTAGCGGGGCTTAACAATGAGCAGTTCTTC. This gives the protein CASSALLAGLNNEQFF.